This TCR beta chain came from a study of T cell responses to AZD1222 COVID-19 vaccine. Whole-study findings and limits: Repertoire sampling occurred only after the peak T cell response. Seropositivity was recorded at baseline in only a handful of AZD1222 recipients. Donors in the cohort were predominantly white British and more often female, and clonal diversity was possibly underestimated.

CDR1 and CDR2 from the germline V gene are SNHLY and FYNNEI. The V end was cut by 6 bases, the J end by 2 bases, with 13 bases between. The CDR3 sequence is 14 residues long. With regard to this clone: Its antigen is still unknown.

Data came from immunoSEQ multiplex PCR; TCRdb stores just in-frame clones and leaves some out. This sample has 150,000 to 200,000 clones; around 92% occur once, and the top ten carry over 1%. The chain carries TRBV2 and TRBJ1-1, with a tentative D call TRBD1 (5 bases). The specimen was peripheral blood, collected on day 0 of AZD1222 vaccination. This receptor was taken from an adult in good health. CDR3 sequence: CASRTRQINTEAFF. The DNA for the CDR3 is TGTGCCAGCAGGACTAGACAGATAAACACTGAAGCTTTCTTT.